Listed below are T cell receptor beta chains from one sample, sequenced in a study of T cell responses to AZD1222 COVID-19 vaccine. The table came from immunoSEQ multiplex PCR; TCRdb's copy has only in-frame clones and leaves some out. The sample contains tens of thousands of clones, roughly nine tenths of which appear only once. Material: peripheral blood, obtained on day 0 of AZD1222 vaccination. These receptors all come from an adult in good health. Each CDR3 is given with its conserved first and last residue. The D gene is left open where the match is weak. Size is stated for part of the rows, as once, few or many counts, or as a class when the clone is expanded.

cdr3_nt: TGTCCCAGTATTATACATCTATCGACAGGAGGGGGGGGTGAGCAGTTCTTC
cdr3_aa: CPSIIHLSTGGGGEQFF
d_call: -
clone_size: once
v_call: TRBV19
j_call: TRBJ2-1

cdr3_nt: TGTGCCAGCAGTGAAGCGGGGAGAGAGCATGGCTACACCTTC
cdr3_aa: CASSEAGREHGYTF
d_call: -
clone_size: -
v_call: TRBV25-1
j_call: TRBJ1-2

cdr3_nt: TGTGCCAGCAGTTACGATAGCGGGGGGCCGTACGAGCAGTACTTC
cdr3_aa: CASSYDSGGPYEQYF
d_call: TRBD2
clone_size: -
v_call: TRBV6-2/TRBV6-3
j_call: TRBJ2-7

cdr3_nt: TGTGCCAGCTCACCGGGACAGGCTGCCTACGAGCAGTACTTC
cdr3_aa: CASSPGQAAYEQYF
d_call: TRBD1
clone_size: -
v_call: TRBV18
j_call: TRBJ2-7

cdr3_nt: TGCAGTGCTAGTGGGGCAGGCTATGGCTACACCTTC
cdr3_aa: CSASGAGYGYTF
d_call: -
clone_size: few
v_call: TRBV20-1
j_call: TRBJ1-2

cdr3_nt: TGTGCCAGCTCACCAGAGAGGGTTATCGTTAGTGAAAAACTGTTTTTT
cdr3_aa: CASSPERVIVSEKLFF
d_call: -
clone_size: -
v_call: TRBV18
j_call: TRBJ1-4

cdr3_nt: TGTGCCAGCAGTAGAGGGGTTGGTAGGGGTAATGAAAAACTGTTTTTT
cdr3_aa: CASSRGVGRGNEKLFF
d_call: -
clone_size: -
v_call: TRBV25-1
j_call: TRBJ1-4

cdr3_nt: TGTGCCAGCAGTTACTCAGAAAATACGCAGTATTTT
cdr3_aa: CASSYSENTQYF
d_call: -
clone_size: -
v_call: TRBV6-6
j_call: TRBJ2-3

cdr3_nt: TGTGCCAGCAGCCCCGTTACAGGGGGCCTCACTGAAGCTTTCTTT
cdr3_aa: CASSPVTGGLTEAFF
d_call: TRBD1
clone_size: -
v_call: TRBV7-2
j_call: TRBJ1-1

cdr3_nt: TGTGCCAGCGGCCCGGCATTTACTGGCTACACCTTC
cdr3_aa: CASGPAFTGYTF
d_call: -
clone_size: -
v_call: TRBV27
j_call: TRBJ1-2

cdr3_nt: TGCGCCAGCAGCCGGGCCTACAATGAGCAGTTCTTC
cdr3_aa: CASSRAYNEQFF
d_call: -
clone_size: once
v_call: TRBV4-1
j_call: TRBJ2-1

cdr3_nt: TGTGCCAGCAGCTTAAGCGGGGTCATGAACACTGAAGCTTTCTTT
cdr3_aa: CASSLSGVMNTEAFF
d_call: -
clone_size: -
v_call: TRBV7-2
j_call: TRBJ1-1

cdr3_nt: TGTGCCAGCACATCCCGGAAAGAAGCTTTCTTT
cdr3_aa: CASTSRKEAFF
d_call: -
clone_size: -
v_call: TRBV6-5
j_call: TRBJ1-1

cdr3_nt: TGTGCCAGCAGCCAAAAGACAGCTAAGGATGAAAAACTGTTTTTT
cdr3_aa: CASSQKTAKDEKLFF
d_call: -
clone_size: -
v_call: TRBV5-4
j_call: TRBJ1-4

cdr3_nt: TGTGCCAGCAGCCCCGGCCAGACGGATTATGGCTACACCTTC
cdr3_aa: CASSPGQTDYGYTF
d_call: -
clone_size: -
v_call: TRBV6-5
j_call: TRBJ1-2

cdr3_nt: TGTGCCAGCAGTGAACAGGGTGGAGAGCAGTACTTC
cdr3_aa: CASSEQGGEQYF
d_call: -
clone_size: -
v_call: TRBV6-1
j_call: TRBJ2-7

cdr3_nt: TGTGCCAGCAGCTCCTGGGAGAGGGCAGAAGAGACCCAGTACTTC
cdr3_aa: CASSSWERAEETQYF
d_call: -
clone_size: -
v_call: TRBV7-9
j_call: TRBJ2-5

cdr3_nt: TGTGCCAGCAGATTACAGGGTTCTAATGAAAAACTGTTTTTT
cdr3_aa: CASRLQGSNEKLFF
d_call: -
clone_size: -
v_call: TRBV6-5
j_call: TRBJ1-4

cdr3_nt: TGTGCCAGCAGCTTAGCGAACTCTAACACCATATATTTT
cdr3_aa: CASSLANSNTIYF
d_call: -
clone_size: -
v_call: TRBV7-2
j_call: TRBJ1-3

cdr3_nt: TGTGCCAGCAGTTCAGTACGATACACCGGGACAGGCGAACGTTCACCCCTCCACTTT
cdr3_aa: CASSSVRYTGTGERSPLHF
d_call: TRBD1
clone_size: -
v_call: TRBV28
j_call: TRBJ1-6

cdr3_nt: TGTGCCAGCAGCCTACTAGCGGGGGGGCAAATAGATACGCAGTATTTT
cdr3_aa: CASSLLAGGQIDTQYF
d_call: TRBD2
clone_size: -
v_call: TRBV7-8
j_call: TRBJ2-3

cdr3_nt: TGTGCCAGCAGCTTAGTTTCAGGGGAGGGATCACCCCTCCACTTT
cdr3_aa: CASSLVSGEGSPLHF
d_call: -
clone_size: -
v_call: TRBV7-2
j_call: TRBJ1-6

cdr3_nt: TGTGCCAGCAGCCCGGGACAGGGGTATAATGGCTACACCTTC
cdr3_aa: CASSPGQGYNGYTF
d_call: TRBD1
clone_size: few
v_call: TRBV2
j_call: TRBJ1-2

cdr3_nt: TGTGCCAGCAGCTTAGCTACCTCGTTCCAGATGAACACTGAAGCTTTCTTT
cdr3_aa: CASSLATSFQMNTEAFF
d_call: -
clone_size: -
v_call: TRBV7-9
j_call: TRBJ1-1

cdr3_nt: TGTGCCAGTAGTTTCACAGGGTTCAATCAGCCCCAGCATTTT
cdr3_aa: CASSFTGFNQPQHF
d_call: -
clone_size: -
v_call: TRBV19
j_call: TRBJ1-5

cdr3_nt: TGCGCCAGCAGCTTGAAAGAGACCCAGTACTTC
cdr3_aa: CASSLKETQYF
d_call: -
clone_size: -
v_call: TRBV5-1
j_call: TRBJ2-5

cdr3_nt: TGTGCCAGCAGTCTAAATTATATTCAGCCCCAGCATTTT
cdr3_aa: CASSLNYIQPQHF
d_call: -
clone_size: few
v_call: TRBV6-2/TRBV6-3
j_call: TRBJ1-5

cdr3_nt: TGTGCCAGAAGCATTGGGACAGGGAGGAACACTGAAGCTTTCTTT
cdr3_aa: CARSIGTGRNTEAFF
d_call: -
clone_size: -
v_call: TRBV7-5
j_call: TRBJ1-1

cdr3_nt: TGTGCCATCCAGGGAAACATGAACACTGAAGCTTTCTTT
cdr3_aa: CAIQGNMNTEAFF
d_call: -
clone_size: -
v_call: TRBV10-3
j_call: TRBJ1-1

cdr3_nt: TGTGCCAGCAGCCATTCCTGGCGGCGGGGGGGCCAAGAGACCCAGTACTTC
cdr3_aa: CASSHSWRRGGQETQYF
d_call: TRBD2
clone_size: -
v_call: TRBV14
j_call: TRBJ2-5

cdr3_nt: TGCGCCAGCAGCTTGGGACAGGGTGGCGAAAAACTGTTTTTT
cdr3_aa: CASSLGQGGEKLFF
d_call: TRBD1
clone_size: -
v_call: TRBV5-1
j_call: TRBJ1-4

cdr3_nt: TGTGCCAGTAGTATGCGGGATAGCAATCAGCCCCAGCATTTT
cdr3_aa: CASSMRDSNQPQHF
d_call: -
clone_size: -
v_call: TRBV19
j_call: TRBJ1-5

cdr3_nt: TGTGCCACAGGGGGACAGAGCTCGGAGCCCCAGCATTTT
cdr3_aa: CATGGQSSEPQHF
d_call: TRBD1
clone_size: -
v_call: TRBV2
j_call: TRBJ1-5

cdr3_nt: TGTGCCATCAGCGGACAGGGGATTCTTAACTATGGCTACACCTTC
cdr3_aa: CAISGQGILNYGYTF
d_call: TRBD1
clone_size: -
v_call: TRBV10-3
j_call: TRBJ1-2

cdr3_nt: TGTGCCAGCAGTTACTCGATAGACCCCAATCAGCCCCAGCATTTT
cdr3_aa: CASSYSIDPNQPQHF
d_call: -
clone_size: once
v_call: TRBV6-6
j_call: TRBJ1-5

cdr3_nt: TGCGCCAGCAGTGCAGGGAGCTCCTACGAGCAGTACTTC
cdr3_aa: CASSAGSSYEQYF
d_call: -
clone_size: -
v_call: TRBV10-1
j_call: TRBJ2-7

cdr3_nt: TGTGCCAGCAGCTTGGAGGACGGGGGGACCCAGTACTTC
cdr3_aa: CASSLEDGGTQYF
d_call: -
clone_size: -
v_call: TRBV5-4
j_call: TRBJ2-5

cdr3_nt: TGTGCCAGCAGTCACAGACAGCCACGAGCCTCAACTAATGAAAAACTGTTTTTT
cdr3_aa: CASSHRQPRASTNEKLFF
d_call: -
clone_size: -
v_call: TRBV6-6
j_call: TRBJ1-4

cdr3_nt: TGTGCCACCAGCAGAGTGGTCCCGGGGGGCCTCGAGACCCAGTACTTC
cdr3_aa: CATSRVVPGGLETQYF
d_call: -
clone_size: -
v_call: TRBV15
j_call: TRBJ2-5

cdr3_nt: TGTGCCAGCAGCTTGGAAGGGGACTATGGCTACACCTTC
cdr3_aa: CASSLEGDYGYTF
d_call: -
clone_size: -
v_call: TRBV5-5
j_call: TRBJ1-2

cdr3_nt: TGTGCCAGCGACGGCGGGCGCTCCTACAATGAGCAGTTCTTC
cdr3_aa: CASDGGRSYNEQFF
d_call: -
clone_size: -
v_call: TRBV7-9
j_call: TRBJ2-1

cdr3_nt: TGTGCCAGCAGCACCATAGGGGGGACAGGGGACCTTTTTAGCAATCAGCCCCAGCATTTT
cdr3_aa: CASSTIGGTGDLFSNQPQHF
d_call: TRBD1
clone_size: -
v_call: TRBV28
j_call: TRBJ1-5

cdr3_nt: TGTGCCAGCAGTTTAGGAGGGGCTGGTGAAAAACTGTTTTTT
cdr3_aa: CASSLGGAGEKLFF
d_call: -
clone_size: -
v_call: TRBV28
j_call: TRBJ1-4

cdr3_nt: TGTGCCAGCAGCTTGGGGGTCGTGGCGACCTACGAGCAGTACTTC
cdr3_aa: CASSLGVVATYEQYF
d_call: -
clone_size: -
v_call: TRBV5-6
j_call: TRBJ2-7

cdr3_nt: TGTGCCAGCAGCTCCCTAGCGGGGGGGACAGATACGCAGTATTTT
cdr3_aa: CASSSLAGGTDTQYF
d_call: TRBD2
clone_size: -
v_call: TRBV11-2
j_call: TRBJ2-3

cdr3_nt: TGTGCCAGCAGCCTCGATTGGGCCCGCACGCATTTCTACGAGCAGTACTTC
cdr3_aa: CASSLDWARTHFYEQYF
d_call: -
clone_size: -
v_call: TRBV3-1/TRBV3-2
j_call: TRBJ2-7

cdr3_nt: TGTGCCAGCAGTTGGACTATCCACGAGCAGTACTTC
cdr3_aa: CASSWTIHEQYF
d_call: -
clone_size: -
v_call: TRBV6-2/TRBV6-3
j_call: TRBJ2-7

cdr3_nt: TGTGCCAGCAGCCCATGGGGCACCAGGGCCAACACTGAAGCTTTCTTT
cdr3_aa: CASSPWGTRANTEAFF
d_call: -
clone_size: -
v_call: TRBV28
j_call: TRBJ1-1

cdr3_nt: TGCGCCAGCAGTCAGGGGACAGCCTACAATGAGCAGTTCTTC
cdr3_aa: CASSQGTAYNEQFF
d_call: TRBD1
clone_size: -
v_call: TRBV23-1
j_call: TRBJ2-1

cdr3_nt: TGTGCCAGCAGCTTAGTTGGGGGGGCCTCCTCTGGAAACACCATATATTTT
cdr3_aa: CASSLVGGASSGNTIYF
d_call: -
clone_size: -
v_call: TRBV11-2
j_call: TRBJ1-3

cdr3_nt: TGTGCCAGCAGTTACGGACTCAACACCGGGGAGCTGTTTTTT
cdr3_aa: CASSYGLNTGELFF
d_call: -
clone_size: few
v_call: TRBV27
j_call: TRBJ2-2

cdr3_nt: TGTGCCAGCAGGAGCGACGGACCCGGGTTTTTT
cdr3_aa: CASRSDGPGFF
d_call: -
clone_size: -
v_call: TRBV6-5
j_call: TRBJ1-4